This entry is about one T cell receptor beta chain. Some clones are missing from TCRdb's copy, which holds only in-frame ones; the method was immunoSEQ multiplex PCR. The sample lists 75,000 to 95,000 clones; 90% to 96% were seen once. These data belong to a study of T cell clonotyping in hematopoietic cell transplantation. Germline V lookup: CDR1 MDHEN, CDR2 SYDVKM. CDR3 length: 17 residues. Trimming removed 2 bases at V and 0 bases at J, with 13 bases between. Time point described: recipient sample about 28 days before transplant, after cytoreduction. Sample: peripheral blood mononuclear cells, taken before stem cell transplant. The V call is TRBV28, the J call TRBJ2-2; TRBD1 might be the D (5 bases). The receptor was isolated from a woman in her forties or fifties with acute myeloid leukemia. Some clones in this sample may be carry-over from other donors' samples. The CDR3 region has the DNA TGTGCCAGCAGTTTACCTCAGGGTTTCGCGAACACCGGGGAGCTGTTTTTT. Residues: CASSLPQGFANTGELFF.